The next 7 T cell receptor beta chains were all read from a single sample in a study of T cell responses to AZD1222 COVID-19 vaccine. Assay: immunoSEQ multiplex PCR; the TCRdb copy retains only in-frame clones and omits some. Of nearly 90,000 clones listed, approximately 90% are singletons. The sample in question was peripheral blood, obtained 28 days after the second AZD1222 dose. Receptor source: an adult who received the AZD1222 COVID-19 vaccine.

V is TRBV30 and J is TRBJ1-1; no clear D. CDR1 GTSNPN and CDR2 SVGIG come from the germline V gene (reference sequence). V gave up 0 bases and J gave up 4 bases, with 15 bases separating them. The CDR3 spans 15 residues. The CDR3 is CAWSVLENTVTEAFF. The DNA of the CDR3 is TGTGCCTGGAGTGTACTGGAGAACACGGTCACTGAAGCTTTCTTT.

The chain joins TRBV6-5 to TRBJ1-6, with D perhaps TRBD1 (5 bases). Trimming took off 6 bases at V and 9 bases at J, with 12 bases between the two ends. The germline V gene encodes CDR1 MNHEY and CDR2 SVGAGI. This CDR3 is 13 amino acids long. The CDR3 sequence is CASSGHGASPLHF. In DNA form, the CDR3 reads TGTGCCAGCAGCGGACATGGGGCTTCACCCCTCCACTTT.

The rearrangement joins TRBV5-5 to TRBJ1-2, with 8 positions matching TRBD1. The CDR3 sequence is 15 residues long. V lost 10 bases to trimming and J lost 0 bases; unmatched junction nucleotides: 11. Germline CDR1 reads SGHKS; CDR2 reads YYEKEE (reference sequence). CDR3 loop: CACSPQGAANYGYTF. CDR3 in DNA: TGTGCCTGCTCGCCTCAGGGGGCAGCTAACTATGGCTACACCTTC.

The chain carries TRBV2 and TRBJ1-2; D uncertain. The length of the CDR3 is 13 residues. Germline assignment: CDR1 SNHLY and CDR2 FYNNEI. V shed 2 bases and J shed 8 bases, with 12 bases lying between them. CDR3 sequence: CASSERWSEGYTF. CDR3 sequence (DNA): TGTGCCAGCAGTGAAAGGTGGAGTGAAGGCTACACCTTC. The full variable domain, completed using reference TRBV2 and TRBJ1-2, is EPEVTQTPSHQVTQMGQEVILRCVPISNHLYFYWYRQILGQKVEFLVSFYNNEISEKSEIFDDQFSVERPDGSNFTLKIRSTKLEDSAMYFCASSERWSEGYTFGSGTRLTVV.

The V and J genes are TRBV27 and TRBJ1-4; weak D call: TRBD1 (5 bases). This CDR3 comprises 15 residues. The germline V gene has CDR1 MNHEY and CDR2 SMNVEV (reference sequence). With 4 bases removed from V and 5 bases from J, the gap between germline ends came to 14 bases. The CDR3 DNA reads TGTGCCAGCAGTTCCCCGGGGCGGTCGAATGAAAAACTGTTTTTT. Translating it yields CASSSPGRSNEKLFF.

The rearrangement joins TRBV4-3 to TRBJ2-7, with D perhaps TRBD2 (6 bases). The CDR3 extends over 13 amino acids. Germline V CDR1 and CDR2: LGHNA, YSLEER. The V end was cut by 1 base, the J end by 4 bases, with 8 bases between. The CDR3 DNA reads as TGCGCCAGCAGCCAAGGGCGGGATTACGAGCAGTACTTC. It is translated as CASSQGRDYEQYF.

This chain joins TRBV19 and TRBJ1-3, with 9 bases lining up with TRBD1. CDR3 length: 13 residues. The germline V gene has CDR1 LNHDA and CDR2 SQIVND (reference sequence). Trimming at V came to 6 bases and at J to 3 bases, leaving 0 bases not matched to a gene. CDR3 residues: CASRGQGGNTIYF. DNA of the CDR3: TGTGCCAGTAGGGGACAGGGTGGAAACACCATATATTTT.